Given below is one T cell receptor (beta chain) in context. Its antigen remains unknown. This record comes from a study of Ad26.COV2.S vaccination and SARS-CoV-2 variants. Background on the study: By the intramuscular route, Ad26.COV2.S was given once, or twice 56 days apart. Overall study results and limits: Reports say spike-specific CD8+ and CD4+ T cell responses covered substantial breadth after vaccination. Vaccinees showed greater spike-specific TCR breadth than placebo recipients.

Assay used: immunoSEQ multiplex PCR; TCRdb lists only in-frame clones, some missing. Among under 600,000 clones listed, about 88% were seen once. The CDR3 has 15 amino acids. V was pared by 6 bases and J by 7 bases, with 16 bases between. CDR1 is MNHEY and CDR2 is SMNVEV in the germline V gene (reference sequence). Treatment in this sample: some 20 received Ad26.COV2.S at low or high dose, single or two shots; about five received placebo; per-sample allocation not given. At day 63 after the first vaccine or placebo injection, samples were drawn. An 18-55-year-old adult in Boston served as donor. This TCR was sampled from a person between 18 and 65 years old who received the Ad26.COV2.S COVID-19 vaccine or a placebo. The material was peripheral blood, obtained in a trial of Ad26.COV2.S vaccine versus placebo. The gene calls are TRBV27 and TRBJ1-6; D not certain. The CDR3 coding sequence is TGTGCCAGCAGCCCTATAGGACTCGCCAATTCACCCCTCCACTTT. It encodes CASSPIGLANSPLHF.